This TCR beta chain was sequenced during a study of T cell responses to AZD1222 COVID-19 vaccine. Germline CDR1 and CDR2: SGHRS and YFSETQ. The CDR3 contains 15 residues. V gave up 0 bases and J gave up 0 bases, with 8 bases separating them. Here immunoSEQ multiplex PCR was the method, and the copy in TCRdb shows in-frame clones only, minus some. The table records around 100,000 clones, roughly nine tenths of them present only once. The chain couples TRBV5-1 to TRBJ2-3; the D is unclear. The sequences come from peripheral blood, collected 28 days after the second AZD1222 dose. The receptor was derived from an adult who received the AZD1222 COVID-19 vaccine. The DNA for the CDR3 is TGCGCCAGCAGCTTGGGGCCCCTTAGCACAGATACGCAGTATTTT. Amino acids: CASSLGPLSTDTQYF. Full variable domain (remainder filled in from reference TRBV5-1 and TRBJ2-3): KAGVTQTPRYLIKTRGQQVTLSCSPISGHRSVSWYQQTPGQGLQFLFEYFSETQRNKGNFPGRFSGRQFSNSRSEMNVSTLELGDSALYLCASSLGPLSTDTQYFGPGTRLTVL.